This TCR beta chain was retrieved from a study of blood T cells in healthy people across ages. For the study at large: About one barcoded beta molecule per two T cells came from capture by template switching. Whole-study results and caveats: Calculation of diversity from one million T cells yielded estimates considered to be underestimates.

With a J-beta primer mix and a sample-barcoded 5' primer, a second PCR ran about 6 to 11 cycles. The study obtained at least 2.5 million CDR3-containing paired-end reads from every sample. Each CDR3 protein gets one entry after TCRdb re-called the 5' RACE reads with MiXCR. This sample has some 1.7 million distinct CDR3 sequences, with approximately 30% found just once. For this clonotype: The antigen is not known.

Trimming took off 7 bases at V and 5 bases at J, with 8 bases between the two ends. The CDR3 is 11 residues long. Germline V gene lookup returns CDR1 MDHEN and CDR2 SYDVKM. The receptor comes from a woman aged 25-40 years in good health. The chain has TRBV28 and TRBJ1-2, with unresolved D. The sample consisted of blood. As DNA, the CDR3 is TGTGCCAGCATGGATGAGTATGGCTACACCTTC. Translating it yields CASMDEYGYTF.